Listed here is a single T cell receptor (beta chain). The antigen remains unidentified. These data belong to a study of naive and memory T cell subsets. Overnight CMV lysate stimulation of fresh PBMCs defined donor CMV status by CD4+ IFNgamma. After CD4 positive bead selection, the CD4-negative fraction gave CD8 T cells. An equimolar mix of two oligonucleotides served as the beta constant-region primer for TRBC1 and TRBC2. The ligated cDNA underwent four PCR rounds using SP2 and nested alpha and beta constant-region primers. The cDNA 3' end received a ligated single-stranded oligonucleotide carrying the SP2 primer and a 12-nucleotide UMI. TCRdb fed the UMI-ligation and nested PCR reads into MiXCR, producing one record per CDR3 protein. Here the sample spans around 93,000 distinct CDR3 sequences, around 11% being singletons. The ends were cut back, 8 bases at V and 5 bases at J, with 13 bases in the middle. CDR3 length: 12 residues. Germline V gene lookup returns CDR1 SGHRS and CDR2 YFSETQ.

General study findings and limits: Over 95% of naive TCR sequences appeared only once, unlike memory subsets. Possibly reflecting memory cells re-expressing CD45RA, a few larger clonotypes occurred in naive repertoires, especially CD8.

The sequence came from a human donor in good health. The rearrangement joins TRBV5-1 to TRBJ2-5; D is possibly TRBD1 (5 bases). The sample consisted of naive CD4+ T cells from blood. Here the CDR3 reads CARSLQEETQYF. CDR3 DNA: TGCGCCAGAAGCCTACAGGAGGAGACCCAGTACTTC.